The rows below give T cell receptor beta chains drawn from one sample of a study of identical twins. MiXCR, applied by TCRdb to the 5' RACE reads, yields one record per CDR3 protein. The sample has roughly 1.6 million distinct CDR3 sequences, around 33% seen once. The sample taken for sequencing was cord blood. The receptor set was obtained from a newborn girl in good health. Each CDR3 is given with its conserved first and last residue. Fields, in order: clone size, V gene, D gene, J gene, CDR3 DNA, CDR3 protein. D genes are given only for firm matches. Part of the rows lack a size; the others show once, few, many or a class for expanded clones.

size: .
V: TRBV3-1
D: .
J: TRBJ2-7
DNA: TGTGCCAGCAGCCCGAGACGGGGAATGGGCTCCTACGAGCAGTACTTC
CDR3: CASSPRRGMGSYEQYF

size: few
V: TRBV5-1
D: .
J: TRBJ1-1
DNA: TGCGCCAGCAGCTGGGTCCCCGGACAGAACACTGAAGCTTTCTTT
CDR3: CASSWVPGQNTEAFF

size: .
V: TRBV7-2
D: TRBD2
J: TRBJ2-1
DNA: TGTGCCAGCAGCTTAGTAGCCGGGACTAGCGCCTACAATGAGCAGTTCTTC
CDR3: CASSLVAGTSAYNEQFF

size: few
V: TRBV29-1
D: TRBD1
J: TRBJ2-1
DNA: TGCAGCGCAATGGGACAGTTCCGAAACAATGAGCAGTTCTTC
CDR3: CSAMGQFRNNEQFF

size: .
V: TRBV10-3
D: TRBD1
J: TRBJ1-1
DNA: TGTGCCATCAGTGGGGGACAGGGCCGGAACACTGAAGCTTTCTTT
CDR3: CAISGGQGRNTEAFF

size: .
V: TRBV29-1
D: .
J: TRBJ2-7
DNA: TGCAGCGTGGTATCTAGAGAGGAGCAGTACTTC
CDR3: CSVVSREEQYF

size: .
V: TRBV28
D: .
J: TRBJ2-7
DNA: TGTGCCAGCATGGGCAGGGGTTACGAGCAGTACTTC
CDR3: CASMGRGYEQYF

size: few
V: TRBV2
D: TRBD2
J: TRBJ2-1
DNA: TGTGCCAGCAGGTCTCTAGCGGGGGCCGCTAACAATGAGCAGTTCTTC
CDR3: CASRSLAGAANNEQFF

size: many
V: TRBV6-1
D: TRBD2
J: TRBJ2-3
DNA: TGTGCCAGCAGTCCAACCCTAGGGACTAGCTGGGAAGATACGCAGTATTTT
CDR3: CASSPTLGTSWEDTQYF

size: .
V: TRBV5-4
D: TRBD2
J: TRBJ2-1
DNA: TGTGCCAGCAGCTTGCGTCCTAGCGGGGTCCCCTACAATGAGCAGTTCTTC
CDR3: CASSLRPSGVPYNEQFF

size: few
V: TRBV28
D: TRBD1
J: TRBJ1-1
DNA: TGTGCCAGCAGTTTAGGGATTACAGGGGGGGCTTTCTTT
CDR3: CASSLGITGGAFF

size: .
V: TRBV20-1
D: TRBD2
J: TRBJ2-7
DNA: TGCAGTGCTCGACTAGCCCCCTACGAGCAGTACTTC
CDR3: CSARLAPYEQYF

size: .
V: TRBV20-1
D: .
J: TRBJ2-5
DNA: TGCAGTGCTGGCGAATTAGGGGATGAGACCCAGTACTTC
CDR3: CSAGELGDETQYF

size: .
V: TRBV20-1
D: .
J: TRBJ2-7
DNA: TGCAGTGCTCAGACCTTCACAGACCCTCGCGAGCAGTACTTC
CDR3: CSAQTFTDPREQYF

size: few
V: TRBV6-1
D: TRBD1
J: TRBJ2-4
DNA: TGTGCCACCGCGGACAGGGCCGGCCCACTAGCCAAAAACATTCAGTACTTC
CDR3: CATADRAGPLAKNIQYF

size: many
V: TRBV12-3/TRBV12-4
D: .
J: TRBJ1-1
DNA: TGTGCCAGCAAGGGGAACACTGAAGCTTTCTTT
CDR3: CASKGNTEAFF

size: once
V: TRBV5-6
D: .
J: TRBJ2-7
DNA: TGTGCCAGCAGCCCCATACAGAGCTCCTACGAGCAGTACTTC
CDR3: CASSPIQSSYEQYF

size: few
V: TRBV6-1
D: TRBD2
J: TRBJ2-3
DNA: TGTGCCAGCAGGTCGAGCGGGATCGCAGATACGCAGTATTTT
CDR3: CASRSSGIADTQYF

size: .
V: TRBV20-1
D: .
J: TRBJ2-7
DNA: TGCAGTGCTAGAGATCTGGGGGGATCTCCCTACGAGCAGTACTTC
CDR3: CSARDLGGSPYEQYF

size: many
V: TRBV5-4
D: .
J: TRBJ2-1
DNA: TGTGCCAGCAGCTTAGGCAGGCACAATGAGCAGTTCTTC
CDR3: CASSLGRHNEQFF

size: many
V: TRBV6-2/TRBV6-3
D: .
J: TRBJ2-1
DNA: TGTGCCAGCAGTCCGTGGAATGAGCAGTTCTTC
CDR3: CASSPWNEQFF

size: .
V: TRBV20-1
D: .
J: TRBJ2-5
DNA: TGCAGTGCTAGAGAGGCTAGCTGGGAGACCCAGTACTTC
CDR3: CSAREASWETQYF

size: few
V: TRBV21-1
D: .
J: TRBJ1-5
DNA: TGTGCCAGCCTAAAGGTGACAGGGCTTAATCAGCCCCAGCATTTT
CDR3: CASLKVTGLNQPQHF

size: .
V: TRBV20-1
D: .
J: TRBJ2-1
DNA: TGCAGTGCCCACTCGGGTCCGGGGAATGAGCAGTTCTTC
CDR3: CSAHSGPGNEQFF

size: .
V: TRBV6-5
D: .
J: TRBJ1-2
DNA: TGTGCCAGCAGTTACGATCCCCTTCCTGGATATGGCTACACCTTC
CDR3: CASSYDPLPGYGYTF

size: .
V: TRBV20-1
D: TRBD2
J: TRBJ2-7
DNA: TGCAGTGCTAGAGAGTGGACTAGCGGCTACTACAATGAGCAGTACTTC
CDR3: CSAREWTSGYYNEQYF

size: .
V: TRBV6-1
D: .
J: TRBJ1-2
DNA: TGTGCCAGCAGTGTGGGGGCTATTCGGGGCTGCACCTTC
CDR3: CASSVGAIRGCTF

size: .
V: TRBV2
D: .
J: TRBJ1-3
DNA: TGTGCCAGCAGAAATGACCGAAACTCTGGAAACACCATATATTTT
CDR3: CASRNDRNSGNTIYF

size: once
V: TRBV20-1
D: .
J: TRBJ2-3
DNA: TGCAGTGCTAGAGACCCCGCAGGGGGGAGCACAGATACGCAGTATTTT
CDR3: CSARDPAGGSTDTQYF

size: .
V: TRBV10-3
D: TRBD1
J: TRBJ2-7
DNA: TGTGCCATCAGTGCCGGGGGACAGGCGTCCTACGAGCAGTACTTC
CDR3: CAISAGGQASYEQYF

size: .
V: TRBV20-1
D: .
J: TRBJ1-5
DNA: TGCAGTGCTGTTATAGGTAGGAATAGAGCCCAGCATTTT
CDR3: CSAVIGRNRAQHF

size: .
V: TRBV20-1
D: TRBD2
J: TRBJ2-3
DNA: TGCAGTGCTACCAGCGGGAGTCTAGGCACAGATACGCAGTATTTT
CDR3: CSATSGSLGTDTQYF

size: .
V: TRBV12-5
D: .
J: TRBJ2-1
DNA: TGTGCTAGTGGTTTGGTATTGGGGGGCGGAAGGAGGATCCCCTACAATGAGCAGTTCTTC
CDR3: CASGLVLGGGRRIPYNEQFF

size: .
V: TRBV6-4
D: TRBD1
J: TRBJ1-6
DNA: TGTGCCAGCAGTGCCGGACAGGGCCATAATTCACCCCTCCACTTT
CDR3: CASSAGQGHNSPLHF

size: few
V: TRBV2
D: TRBD1
J: TRBJ2-1
DNA: TGTGCCAGCAGTGAGAGACAGGGGGGACCCTTTAATGAGCAGTTCTTC
CDR3: CASSERQGGPFNEQFF

size: .
V: TRBV2
D: .
J: TRBJ2-3
DNA: TGTGCCAGCAGTGAAGGGGGAATCACAGATACGCAGTATTTT
CDR3: CASSEGGITDTQYF

size: few
V: TRBV12-3/TRBV12-4
D: TRBD2
J: TRBJ2-7
DNA: TGTGCCAGCCGGACCAGGCTAGCGGGATCCTACGAGCAGTACTTC
CDR3: CASRTRLAGSYEQYF

size: .
V: TRBV27
D: .
J: TRBJ1-2
DNA: TGTGCCAGCAGCAGGGGCCCTTCCTATGGCTACACCTTC
CDR3: CASSRGPSYGYTF

size: .
V: TRBV28
D: .
J: TRBJ1-2
DNA: TGTGCCAGCCGGCCACCCAGGAAGAACTATGGCTACACCTTC
CDR3: CASRPPRKNYGYTF

size: .
V: TRBV6-2/TRBV6-3
D: .
J: TRBJ2-5
DNA: TGTGCCAGCAGTTTTCTTTATAGCCCCGGGTACTTC
CDR3: CASSFLYSPGYF

size: .
V: TRBV7-9
D: TRBD2
J: TRBJ2-5
DNA: TGTGCCAGCAACTGGACTAGCCAAGAGACCCAGTACTTC
CDR3: CASNWTSQETQYF

size: .
V: TRBV7-8
D: .
J: TRBJ1-1
DNA: TGTGCCAGCAGCCTACTGACAGGTTTCCATGAAGCTTTCTTT
CDR3: CASSLLTGFHEAFF

size: .
V: TRBV20-1
D: .
J: TRBJ2-1
DNA: TGCAGTGCTAGTAACATCCGCAGGAGCTCCTACAATGAGCAGTTCTTC
CDR3: CSASNIRRSSYNEQFF

size: .
V: TRBV28
D: .
J: TRBJ2-3
DNA: TGTGCCAGCAGTTTAAGACTCCTCACAGATACGCAGTATTTT
CDR3: CASSLRLLTDTQYF

size: few
V: TRBV6-5
D: TRBD1
J: TRBJ2-7
DNA: TGTGCCAGCAGTTACTCGGCGACAGGGGGGGGGGACGAGCAGTACTTC
CDR3: CASSYSATGGGDEQYF

size: .
V: TRBV7-2
D: TRBD2
J: TRBJ2-7
DNA: TGTGCCAGCAGCTCGTCTAGCGGGAAGGTCTACGAGCAGTACTTC
CDR3: CASSSSSGKVYEQYF

size: few
V: TRBV25-1
D: .
J: TRBJ2-3
DNA: TGTGCCAGCAGTGAATCTAGGGGGGCTAGCACAGATACGCAGTATTTT
CDR3: CASSESRGASTDTQYF

size: .
V: TRBV2
D: TRBD1
J: TRBJ2-5
DNA: TGTGCCAGCAGTGATGGGACAGGGGGTTTGTGGGGAGAGACCCAGTACTTC
CDR3: CASSDGTGGLWGETQYF

size: .
V: TRBV9
D: .
J: TRBJ1-2
DNA: TGTGCCAGTCACTCAGGGAATGGCTACACCTTC
CDR3: CASHSGNGYTF

size: .
V: TRBV20-1
D: .
J: TRBJ2-3
DNA: TGCAGTGCTAGAAGGGGGGGGGAAGATACGCGGTATTTT
CDR3: CSARRGGEDTRYF

size: few
V: TRBV4-1
D: .
J: TRBJ1-5
DNA: TGCGCCAGCAGCCAAGATTGGGGGTTAGGCAATCAGCCCCAGCATTTT
CDR3: CASSQDWGLGNQPQHF

size: few
V: TRBV7-2
D: TRBD2
J: TRBJ2-2
DNA: TGTGCCAGCATCCAAGCGGGAGTGGGGACCGGGGAGCTGTTTTTT
CDR3: CASIQAGVGTGELFF

size: .
V: TRBV6-6
D: .
J: TRBJ1-4
DNA: TGTGCCAGCAGTTCCAGAGGGGTGACTAATGAAAAACTGTTTTTT
CDR3: CASSSRGVTNEKLFF

size: .
V: TRBV20-1
D: .
J: TRBJ2-2
DNA: TGCAGTGTCCCGGGGCCGAACACCGGGGAGCTGTTTTTT
CDR3: CSVPGPNTGELFF

size: .
V: TRBV29-1
D: .
J: TRBJ1-2
DNA: TGCAGCGCTGGTCTCGGCGGCGGTGGCTACACCTTC
CDR3: CSAGLGGGGYTF

size: few
V: TRBV21-1
D: .
J: TRBJ2-3
DNA: TGTGCCAGCAGCAAAGCCCTTTTAGCGGGGGTTAGCACAGATACGCAGTATTTT
CDR3: CASSKALLAGVSTDTQYF

size: few
V: TRBV7-9
D: .
J: TRBJ2-7
DNA: TGTGCCAGCAGCTTAGTCGGCCCGGGTGGAGGTTACGAGCAGTACTTC
CDR3: CASSLVGPGGGYEQYF

size: .
V: TRBV28
D: .
J: TRBJ2-3
DNA: TGTGCCGGCAGTTTACCCCGGGGGAGCTGGAGCACAGATACGCAGTATTTT
CDR3: CAGSLPRGSWSTDTQYF

size: .
V: TRBV9
D: TRBD1
J: TRBJ2-7
DNA: TGTGCCAGCAGCGTAGGACAGGGGTTTACGTACGAGCAGTACTTC
CDR3: CASSVGQGFTYEQYF